Shown below are 18 T cell receptor beta chains from a single sample sequenced in a study of T cell clonality in common variable immunodeficiency. Sequencing used immunoSEQ multiplex PCR; TCRdb keeps in-frame clones, though not all of them. The counts give 25,000 to 35,000 clones, none of them seen only once; less than 15% is held by the top ten. Sequencing input: peripheral blood mononuclear cells. All receptors derive from a person between 18 and 75 years old in good health.

This clone was observed at least ten times. The read is 3 residues too short to cover the CDR3 end, so that end is filled in from the germline J gene. The chain is built from TRBV6-1 and TRBJ1-2; the D gene is possibly TRBD1 (5 bases). The CDR3 totals 13 residues. Per the germline V gene, CDR1 is MNHNS and CDR2 is SASEGT. The DNA read from the CDR3 is TGTGCCAGCAGTGAAGCGCGGGGGGACGGC. Translation gives CASSEARGDG. The whole CDR3 sequence reads CASSEARGDGYTF.

This clone was seen many times. The CDR3 extends 3 residues past the end of the read, so its final part is completed from the germline J gene. The V call is TRBV7-2, the J call TRBJ2-5, with D possibly being TRBD1 or TRBD2 (5 bases each). The germline V gene encodes CDR1 SGHTA and CDR2 FQGNSA. V was trimmed by 5 bases and J by 4 bases, leaving 11 bases between them. The CDR3 totals 13 residues. The DNA read from the CDR3 is TGTGCCAGCAGCCAGGGAGTGCGAGAGACC. Encoded protein: CASSQGVRET. The entire CDR3 protein is CASSQGVRETQYF.

The table lists this clone with many counts. Read sequence stops 3 residues before the CDR3 end, and the germline J gene provides the missing end. This chain connects TRBV7-9 to TRBJ2-1, with D tentatively TRBD2 (6 bases). Trimming pared 0 bases from V and 7 bases from J, leaving 10 bases between. In germline, CDR1 is SEHNR, CDR2 FQNEAQ (reference sequence). CDR3 length: 14 residues. The CDR3 bases that were read are TGTGCCAGCAGCTTAGCGGGGGGTAGGAATGAG. It is translated as CASSLAGGRNE. The entire CDR3 protein reads CASSLAGGRNEQFF.

This clone was observed many times. CDR3 DNA (partial): TGTGCCACTACAACACAGGGGAGATTGGATGGC. Translated: CATTTQGRLDG. The whole CDR3 protein reads CATTTQGRLDGYTF. The V gene is TRBV19, the J gene TRBJ1-2, with 7 bases matching TRBD1. The CDR3 goes on 3 residues after the read ends, and that part is filled in from the germline J gene. The junction had 14 bases not matched to a gene; V was cut back by 10 bases and J by 6 bases. Germline V lookup: CDR1 LNHDA, CDR2 SQIVND (reference sequence). The CDR3 covers 14 residues.

The sample holds many counts of this clone. The DNA ends 3 residues before the CDR3 does, and the rest of the CDR3 is filled in from the germline J gene. The genes are TRBV2 and TRBJ2-7; D is perhaps TRBD1 (5 bases). Trimming took off 6 bases at V and 4 bases at J, with 10 bases between the two ends. This CDR3 spans 12 amino acids. CDR1 and CDR2 from the germline V gene are SNHLY and FYNNEI. The CDR3 protein is CASSGRVYEQYF. CDR3 DNA (partial): TGTGCCAGCAGCGGCAGGGTGTACGAG.

This clone was counted at least ten times. The observed sequence ends 3 residues before the CDR3 terminus, with the missing tail filled in from the germline J gene. The rearrangement uses TRBV7-9 and TRBJ1-3, with TRBD1 as a possible D gene (6 bases). Deletions cut 5 bases from V and 4 bases from J, with 15 bases between. The V gene's germline CDR1 is SEHNR and CDR2 FQNEAQ (reference sequence). CDR3 length: 15 amino acids. CDR3 DNA, as far as it was read: TGTGCCAGCAGCCCCAAGAACAGGGTGGGAAACACC. It specifies CASSPKNRVGNT. In full, the CDR3 reads CASSPKNRVGNTIYF.

This clone came up a few times. From the germline J gene comes the end of the CDR3, since the read stops 3 residues before it. The V call is TRBV7-8, the J call TRBJ1-6; D gene ambiguous. V was cut by 5 bases and J by 0 bases, with 11 bases left in between. Germline lookup yields CDR1 SGHVS and CDR2 FQNEAQ. The CDR3 is 16 residues long. The CDR3: CASSASQSSYNSPLHF. The CDR3 bases that were read are TGTGCCAGCAGCGCATCGCAGAGCTCCTATAATTCACCC.

Many counts were recorded for this clone. Read data end 3 residues before the CDR3 end; the end is taken from the germline J gene. The chain employs TRBV5-6 and TRBJ2-7; unclear D gene. The CDR3 has 14 residues. The V gene lost 4 bases and the J gene lost 0 bases, with 11 bases spanning the gap. Germline V lookup: CDR1 SGHDT, CDR2 YYEEEE. CDR3 DNA (partial): TGTGCCAGCAGCCAAGCTGGGCCCTCCTACGAG. As protein: CASSQAGPSYE. In full, the CDR3 is CASSQAGPSYEQYF.

The sample holds many counts of this clone. The read falls 3 residues short of the CDR3 end, and the missing part is taken from the germline J gene. The chain has TRBV5-6 and TRBJ2-7; D gene unclear. Germline V gene lookup returns CDR1 SGHDT and CDR2 YYEEEE. There are 12 residues in the CDR3. The germline V and J ends were trimmed by 1 base and 3 bases, with 5 bases remaining between them. The sequenced CDR3 bases are TGTGCCAGCAGCTTGCCGGGCTACGAG. Translated: CASSLPGYE. The entire CDR3 sequence reads CASSLPGYEQYF.

A remark on this clone: The CDR3 extends 3 residues past the end of the read, so its final part is completed from the germline J gene. V and J are TRBV6-2 or TRBV6-3 and TRBJ1-2, with 7 bases identical to TRBD1. J lost 4 bases, V lost 2 bases, and 10 bases had no gene match. CDR1 MNHEY and CDR2 SVGEGT come from the germline V gene. The CDR3 runs to 16 residues. The CDR3: CASSYPWDRFFYGYTF. The covered CDR3 bases are TGTGCCAGCAGTTACCCATGGGACAGATTCTTCTATGGC.

There are many counts of this clone. The sequenced fragment ends 3 residues before the CDR3 boundary, so the rest is inferred from the germline J gene. This sequence joins TRBV12-5 and TRBJ2-6; TRBD1 agrees at 7 bases. CDR1 and CDR2 from the germline V gene are LGHNT and FRNRAP. V trimming: 6 bases; J trimming: 4 bases; junction bases outside the gene matches: 12. The CDR3 sequence is 17 residues long. Incomplete CDR3 DNA: TGTGCTAGTGGAACCCGGGACAGTGGACTGGGGGCCAACGTC. It encodes CASGTRDSGLGANV. The complete CDR3 protein is CASGTRDSGLGANVLTF.

This clone was seen repeatedly, ten times or more. The read halts 3 residues ahead of the CDR3 end, with the missing end drawn from the germline J gene. The chain has TRBV7-2 and TRBJ2-7; D call uncertain. From germline, CDR1 is SGHTA and CDR2 FQGNSA. The CDR3 runs 11 residues. Between the trimmed V and J ends, which lost 0 bases and 5 bases, there was a span of 2 bases. The sequenced part of the CDR3 DNA is TGTGCCAGCAGCTTAGCCAACGAG. Residues: CASSLANE. The CDR3 reads in full as CASSLANEQYF.

This clone appeared many times. The read terminates 3 residues ahead of where the CDR3 ends, so the germline J gene completes it. The chain links TRBV20-1 to TRBJ2-7, with 7 bases aligning to TRBD1. CDR1 is DFQATT and CDR2 is SNEGSKA in the germline V gene (reference sequence). J was trimmed by 0 bases and V by 3 bases; bases with no gene match: 2. This CDR3 is 13 amino acids long. The sequenced part of the CDR3 DNA is TGCAGTGCTAGGGACAGGCGCTCCTACGAG. It yields the protein CSARDRRSYE. The CDR3 reads in full as CSARDRRSYEQYF.

This clone has a count of ten or more. Read coverage stops 3 residues before the CDR3 terminus; the germline J gene supplies the remainder. This chain uses TRBV5-4 with TRBJ1-4, with D possibly TRBD1 on 5 matching bases. The germline V gene has CDR1 SGHNT and CDR2 YYREEE (reference sequence). Trimming pared 1 base from V and 5 bases from J, leaving 15 bases between. There are 16 residues in the CDR3. CDR3 bases read: TGTGCCAGCAGCTTGAAAGGGCAGGGCGCGAATGAAAAA. As protein: CASSLKGQGANEK. The complete CDR3 reads CASSLKGQGANEKLFF. Full variable domain (remainder filled in from reference TRBV5-4 and TRBJ1-4): ETGVTQSPTHLIKTRGQQVTLRCSSQSGHNTVSWYQQALGQGPQFIFQYYREEENGRGNFPPRFSGLQFPNYSSELNVNALELDDSALYLCASSLKGQGANEKLFFGSGTQLSVL.

This clone was counted between two and nine times. The read halts 3 residues ahead of the CDR3 end, with the missing end drawn from the germline J gene. This chain uses TRBV6-7 with TRBJ1-2; D remains unclear. TRBV6-7 is an open reading frame whose function is uncertain. V lost 0 bases, J lost 4 bases, and 12 bases lay in between. The CDR3 covers 15 residues. The CDR3 sequence is CASSYSCSGVYGYTF. The DNA read from the CDR3 is TGTGCCAGCAGTTACTCGTGCTCCGGGGTCTATGGC.

A few counts support this clone. The sequence runs out 3 residues before the end of the CDR3; the remainder is reconstructed from the germline J gene. The V call is TRBV6-2 or TRBV6-3, the J call TRBJ1-5, with a possible D match to TRBD1 (5 bases). The V gene lost 3 bases and the J gene lost 0 bases, with 15 bases spanning the gap. The CDR3 is 17 residues long. Looked up from germline, CDR1 is MNHEY and CDR2 is SVGEGT. Partial CDR3 DNA: TGTGCCAGCAGTTATTCTTGGACATCTTATAGCAATCAGCCC. Translated: CASSYSWTSYSNQP. The complete CDR3 protein is CASSYSWTSYSNQPQHF.

This clone was recorded at least ten times. The sequenced fragment ends 3 residues before the CDR3 boundary, so the rest is inferred from the germline J gene. This rearrangement joins TRBV5-4 to TRBJ2-7, with a tentative D call TRBD1 (5 bases). This CDR3 has 13 amino acids. V dropped 3 bases and J dropped 5 bases, with 12 bases sitting between them. CDR1 is SGHNT and CDR2 is YYREEE in the germline V gene (reference sequence). CDR3 sequence: CASSSAGSHEQYF. The CDR3 bases that were read are TGTGCCAGCAGCTCCGCAGGGTCCCACGAG.

This clone was seen only a few times. The read falls 3 residues short of the CDR3 end, and the missing part is taken from the germline J gene. V is TRBV30 and J is TRBJ2-4, with D tentatively TRBD2 (5 bases). CDR3 size: 13 residues. CDR1 and CDR2 from the germline V gene are GTSNPN and SVGIG (reference sequence). The covered CDR3 bases are TGTGCCTGGAACACGGAGCGGCACTATGGT. Its protein is CAWNTERHYG. The entire CDR3 protein reads CAWNTERHYGQYF.